These 2 T cell receptor beta chains were all obtained from the same sample, sequenced in a study of shared clonotypes between healthy human individuals. The protocol was immunoSEQ multiplex PCR, while the TCRdb copy is restricted to in-frame clones and leaves out a portion. The sample lists some 500,000 clones, approximately 95% occurring once. The sequenced material came from naive CD4+ T cells sorted from blood. Subset here: CD45RA+ positively selected. These receptors all come from a woman aged 25 to 39 in good health.

The chain carries TRBV23-1 and TRBJ1-1; 8 bases are a match to TRBD1. TRBV23-1 is flagged as an ORF with uncertain function. After removal of 6 bases from V and 0 bases from J, the junction contained 9 bases not matched to a gene. The CDR3 loop spans 16 amino acids. The CDR3 DNA follows: TGCGCCAGCAGGGCTACCGGGACAGGTGTGAACACTGAAGCTTTCTTT. Translating gives CASRATGTGVNTEAFF.

The rearrangement links TRBV15 to TRBJ2-2, with D perhaps assigned TRBD1 or TRBD2 (6 bases each). The CDR3 is made up of 16 amino acids. V shed 0 bases and J shed 4 bases, with 12 bases lying between them. Looked up from germline, CDR1 is LNHNV and CDR2 is YYDKDF (reference sequence). The CDR3 loop reads CATSRDLGGRTGELFF. The CDR3 DNA is TGTGCCACCAGCAGAGATCTGGGGGGCCGCACCGGGGAGCTGTTTTTT.